The clone carrying this TCR beta chain was counted between two and nine times. This CDR3 is 18 amino acids long. Trimming removed 0 bases from V and 4 bases from J; junction bases left unmatched: 4. CDR1 and CDR2 (germline): SGHTA, FQGNSA. TCRdb keeps only in-frame clones here, not all; method: immunoSEQ multiplex PCR. Among 65,000 to 70,000 clones listed, roughly 87% were seen once. The record originates from a study of OX40 agonist ivuxolimab in advanced cancers. The receptor's source is an adult with an advanced solid tumor such as melanoma, head and neck, liver or kidney cancer. Sequenced material: CD4+ or CD8+ T cells sorted from blood, taken in a trial of the OX40 agonist ivuxolimab. The V and J genes are TRBV7-2 and TRBJ2-3, with 16 bases lining up with TRBD2. CDR3 residues: CASSLAGTSGGASDTQYF. CDR3 in DNA: TGTGCCAGCAGCTTAGCGGGGACTAGCGGGGGGGCCTCAGATACGCAGTATTTT. The full variable domain, with the rest looked up from reference TRBV7-2 and TRBJ2-3, is GAGVSQSPSNKVTEKGKDVELRCDPISGHTALYWYRQSLGQGLEFLIYFQGNSAPDKSGLPSDRFSAERTGGSVSTLTIQRTQQEDSAVYLCASSLAGTSGGASDTQYFGPGTRLTVL.